The rows below give T cell receptor beta chains drawn from one sample of a study of T cell responses to AZD1222 COVID-19 vaccine. Here immunoSEQ multiplex PCR was the method, and the copy in TCRdb shows in-frame clones only, minus some. This sample carries 66,000 or so clones, 87% of them seen once, and the ten largest clones take approximately 15%. The material sequenced was peripheral blood, taken on day 0 of AZD1222 vaccination. Receptors were obtained from an adult in good health. The CDR3 runs from the conserved cysteine through the conserved F or W. The D gene is left open where the match is weak. Expanded clones are given a class, and other clones once, few, many or no size at all.

V gene | clone size | D gene | CDR3 protein
TRBV29-1 | NA | NA | CSVAQGTGNQPQHF
TRBV19 | NA | TRBD1 | CASSLRDREAYASQPQHF
TRBV30 | NA | TRBD2 | CAWSAGLAGETQYF
TRBV27 | NA | NA | CASSFAGPNTEAFF
TRBV18 | NA | TRBD1 | CASSPLTGGEETQYF
TRBV6-4 | NA | TRBD2 | CASSGPVAGGYNEQFF
TRBV27 | NA | TRBD1 | CASSIWTGKTTNEKLFF
TRBV18 | NA | NA | CASSPPASSGNTIYF
TRBV5-1 | once | TRBD2 | CASSFGLGGSNTGELFF
TRBV9 | NA | NA | CASSVGGVHYNEQFF
TRBV2 | NA | TRBD2 | CASFPLRTTSGSLSRETQYF
TRBV9 | once | TRBD1 | CASSVEDRGVNSPLHF
TRBV11-2 | NA | NA | CASSLTDSMNTEAFF
TRBV29-1 | NA | NA | CSVASQAHLGYTF
TRBV5-1 | NA | NA | CASSLDGQPGELFF
TRBV7-2 | NA | TRBD2 | CASSFSSGSSGGQFF
TRBV6-5 | NA | NA | CASSSTGLSGYTF
TRBV14 | NA | NA | CASSVAAYGEQFF
TRBV7-3 | once | NA | CASSLKGQNTEAFF
TRBV9 | NA | NA | CASSVSPDTANEKLFF